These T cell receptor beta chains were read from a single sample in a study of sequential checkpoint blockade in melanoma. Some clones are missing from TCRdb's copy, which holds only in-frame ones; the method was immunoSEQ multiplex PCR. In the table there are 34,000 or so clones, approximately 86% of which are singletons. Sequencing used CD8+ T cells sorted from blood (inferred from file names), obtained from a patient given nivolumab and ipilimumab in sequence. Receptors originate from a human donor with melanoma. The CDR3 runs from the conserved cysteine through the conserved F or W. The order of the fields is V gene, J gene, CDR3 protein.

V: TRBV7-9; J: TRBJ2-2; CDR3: CASSLPGGRSGELFF
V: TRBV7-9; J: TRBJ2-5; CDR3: CASSRTGYGETQYF
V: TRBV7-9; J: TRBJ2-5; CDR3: CASSPQQGQIQETQYF
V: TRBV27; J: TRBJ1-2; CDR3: CASSFQGARYGYTF
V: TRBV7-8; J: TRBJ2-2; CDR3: CASDWEDTGELFF
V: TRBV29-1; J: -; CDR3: CSVDTGGGYEQYF
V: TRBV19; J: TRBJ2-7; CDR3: CASSATSEASYEQYF
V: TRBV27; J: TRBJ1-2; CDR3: CASSLIPDYGYTF
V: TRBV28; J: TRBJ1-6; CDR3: CASSLDQGPPLHF
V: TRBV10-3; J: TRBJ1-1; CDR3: CAMRQDSYIAEAFF
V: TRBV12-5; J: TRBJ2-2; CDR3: CASARTERYSANTGELFF
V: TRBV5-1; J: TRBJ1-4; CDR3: CASSLGSYGFAGNEKLFF
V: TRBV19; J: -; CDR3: CASSSPGTYEQYF
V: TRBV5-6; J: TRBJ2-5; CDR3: CASSLAAGRKTQYF
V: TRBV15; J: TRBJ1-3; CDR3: CATSRDPGTGSNTIYF
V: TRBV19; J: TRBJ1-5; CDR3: CASSIRYSNQPQHF
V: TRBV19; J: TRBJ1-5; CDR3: CASSHDSAFNQPQHF
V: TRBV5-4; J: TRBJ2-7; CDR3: CASSLWSQSYEQYF
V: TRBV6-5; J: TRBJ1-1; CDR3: CASSYGGGITEAFF
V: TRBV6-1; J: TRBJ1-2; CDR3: CASRFLGQGNYGYTF
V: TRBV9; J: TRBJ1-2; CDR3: CASSVATSGRGHGYTF
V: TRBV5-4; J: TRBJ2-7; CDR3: CASSLVAGGLRSYEQYF
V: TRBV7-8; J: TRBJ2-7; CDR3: CASSFRTGTYWYEQYF
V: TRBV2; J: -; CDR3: CATRYRETYEQYF
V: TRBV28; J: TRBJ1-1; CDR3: CASSFPPGGYTEAFF